This TCR beta chain is drawn from a study of T cell responses to AZD1222 COVID-19 vaccine. This table comes from immunoSEQ multiplex PCR, and its TCRdb copy is limited to in-frame clones, with some not included. The sample has 100,000 to 120,000 clones; 70% to 90% are singletons. This CDR3 has 16 amino acids. Trimming left V 7 bases short and J 5 bases short, with 20 bases between. Germline-derived CDR1 and CDR2 are LNHDA and SQIVND (reference sequence). The chain couples TRBV19 to TRBJ2-2; possibly TRBD2 for D (10 bases). The sequenced sample was peripheral blood, obtained 28 days after the second AZD1222 dose. The receptor's source is an adult who received the AZD1222 COVID-19 vaccine. The chain's CDR3 is CASIGTGTSVTGELFF. The CDR3 nucleotides read TGTGCCAGTATCGGGACAGGGACTAGCGTGACCGGGGAGCTGTTTTTT. Filled out from reference TRBV19 and TRBJ2-2, the complete variable domain reads DGGITQSPKYLFRKEGQNVTLSCEQNLNHDAMYWYRQDPGQGLRLIYYSQIVNDFQKGDIAEGYSVSREKKESFPLTVTSAQKNPTAFYLCASIGTGTSVTGELFFGEGSRLTVL.